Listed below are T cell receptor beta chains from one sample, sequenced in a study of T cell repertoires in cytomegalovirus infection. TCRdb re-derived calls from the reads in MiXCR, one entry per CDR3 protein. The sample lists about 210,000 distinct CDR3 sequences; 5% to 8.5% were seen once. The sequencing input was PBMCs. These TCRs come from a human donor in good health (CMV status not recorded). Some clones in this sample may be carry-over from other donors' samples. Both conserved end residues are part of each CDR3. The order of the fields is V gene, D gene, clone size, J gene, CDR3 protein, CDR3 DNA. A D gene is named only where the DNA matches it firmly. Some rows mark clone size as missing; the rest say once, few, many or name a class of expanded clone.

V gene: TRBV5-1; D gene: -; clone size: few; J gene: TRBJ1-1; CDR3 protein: CASSLGQVTEAFF; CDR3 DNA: TGCGCCAGCAGCTTGGGACAGGTCACTGAAGCTTTCTTT
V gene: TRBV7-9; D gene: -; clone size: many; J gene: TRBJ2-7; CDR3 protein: CASGSGYEQYF; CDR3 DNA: TGTGCCAGCGGCTCAGGTTACGAGCAGTACTTC
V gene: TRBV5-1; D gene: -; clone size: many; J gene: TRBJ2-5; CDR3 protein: CASSVYRGQETQYF; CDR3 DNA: TGCGCCAGCAGCGTCTATCGGGGTCAAGAGACCCAGTACTTC
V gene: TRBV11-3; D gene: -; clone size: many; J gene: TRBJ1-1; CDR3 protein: CASSFAVNTEAFF; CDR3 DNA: TGTGCCAGCAGCTTTGCAGTGAACACTGAAGCTTTCTTT
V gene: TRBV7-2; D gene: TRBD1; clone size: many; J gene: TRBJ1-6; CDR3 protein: CAVRTGLLGGSPLHF; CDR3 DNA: TGTGCCGTCCGGACAGGTCTCTTAGGGGGTTCACCCCTCCACTTT
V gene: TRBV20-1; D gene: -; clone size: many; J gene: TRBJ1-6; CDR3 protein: CSAAQQGNAYNSPLHF; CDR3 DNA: TGCAGTGCCGCGCAGCAGGGGAACGCCTATAATTCACCCCTCCACTTT
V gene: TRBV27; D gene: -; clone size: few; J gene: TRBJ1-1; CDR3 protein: CASSSSGSITEAFF; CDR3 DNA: TGTGCCAGCAGTTCGTCAGGGAGTATCACTGAAGCTTTCTTT
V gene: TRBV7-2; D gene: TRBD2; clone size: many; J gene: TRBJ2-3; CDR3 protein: CASSHRPGLAGGPDTQYF; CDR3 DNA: TGTGCCAGCAGCCACAGACCGGGACTAGCGGGGGGGCCAGATACGCAGTATTTT
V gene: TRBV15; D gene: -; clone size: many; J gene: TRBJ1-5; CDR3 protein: CATSRGDSNQPQHF; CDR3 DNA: TGTGCCACCAGCAGAGGGGATAGCAATCAGCCCCAGCATTTT
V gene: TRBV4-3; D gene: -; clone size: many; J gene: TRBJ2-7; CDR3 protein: CASSQGAGVYEQYF; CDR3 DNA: TGCGCCAGCAGCCAGGGGGCGGGGGTCTACGAGCAGTACTTC
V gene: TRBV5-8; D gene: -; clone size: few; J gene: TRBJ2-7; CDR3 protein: CASSDNRDYEQYF; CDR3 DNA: TGTGCCAGCAGCGACAACCGTGACTACGAGCAGTACTTC
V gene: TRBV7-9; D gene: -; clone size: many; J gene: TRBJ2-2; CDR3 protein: CASSSGQLNTGELFF; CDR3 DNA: TGTGCCAGCAGCAGTGGACAGCTGAACACCGGGGAGCTGTTTTTT
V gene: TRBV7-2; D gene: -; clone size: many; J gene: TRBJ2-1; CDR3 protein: CASSFILSYGEQFF; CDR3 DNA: TGTGCCAGCAGCTTTATACTATCTTATGGTGAGCAGTTCTTC
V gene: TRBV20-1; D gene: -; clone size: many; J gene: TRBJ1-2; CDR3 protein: CSAREDQYQSYTF; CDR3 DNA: TGCAGTGCTAGAGAGGATCAGTATCAGAGTTACACCTTC
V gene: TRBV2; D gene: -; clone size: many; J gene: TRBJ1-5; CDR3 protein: CASSEWTENQPQHF; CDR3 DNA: TGTGCCAGCAGTGAATGGACAGAGAATCAGCCCCAGCATTTT
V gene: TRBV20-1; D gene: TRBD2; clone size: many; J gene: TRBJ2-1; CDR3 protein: CSALSSGGAYNEQFF; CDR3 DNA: TGCAGTGCTTTATCTAGCGGGGGGGCCTACAATGAGCAGTTCTTC
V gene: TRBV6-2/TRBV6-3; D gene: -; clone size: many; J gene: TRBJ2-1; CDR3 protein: CASNMRYNEQFF; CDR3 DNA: TGTGCCAGCAATATGCGGTACAATGAGCAGTTCTTC
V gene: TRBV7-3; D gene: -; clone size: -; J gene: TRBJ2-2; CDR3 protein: CASSLGVSGELFF; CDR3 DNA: TGTGCCAGCAGCTTGGGGGTGAGCGGGGAGCTGTTTTTT
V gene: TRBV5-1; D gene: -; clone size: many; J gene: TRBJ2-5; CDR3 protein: CASSLVFQETQYF; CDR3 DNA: TGCGCCAGCAGCTTGGTGTTCCAGGAGACCCAGTACTTC
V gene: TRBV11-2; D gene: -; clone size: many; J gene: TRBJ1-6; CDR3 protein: CASTRTAGLGSYNSPLHF; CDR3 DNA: TGTGCCAGCACCCGAACCGCGGGCCTTGGGTCCTATAATTCACCCCTCCACTTT
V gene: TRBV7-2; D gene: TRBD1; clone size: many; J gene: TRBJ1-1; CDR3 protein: CASSPDRDTEAFF; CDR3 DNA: TGTGCCAGCAGCCCGGACAGGGACACTGAAGCTTTCTTT
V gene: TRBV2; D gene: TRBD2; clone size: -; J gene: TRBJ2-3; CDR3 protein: CVSSSCAGGYTDTQYF; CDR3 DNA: TGTGTCAGCAGCTCCTGTGCGGGAGGCTACACAGATACGCAGTATTTT
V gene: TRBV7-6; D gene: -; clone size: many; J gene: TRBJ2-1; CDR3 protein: CASSIGPDNEQFF; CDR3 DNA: TGTGCCAGCAGCATCGGGCCAGACAATGAGCAGTTCTTC
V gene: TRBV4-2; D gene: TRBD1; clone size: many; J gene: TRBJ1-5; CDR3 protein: CASSPGQGVNQPQHF; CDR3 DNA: TGTGCCAGCAGCCCTGGACAGGGGGTGAATCAGCCCCAGCATTTT
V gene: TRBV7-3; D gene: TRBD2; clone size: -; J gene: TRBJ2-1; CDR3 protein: CASSLTSGENNEQFF; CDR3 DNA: TGTGCCAGCAGCCTGACTAGCGGGGAGAACAATGAGCAGTTCTTC
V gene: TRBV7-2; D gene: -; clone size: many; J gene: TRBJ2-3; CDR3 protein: CASSPARSDTQYF; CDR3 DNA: TGTGCCAGCAGTCCAGCACGATCAGATACGCAGTATTTT
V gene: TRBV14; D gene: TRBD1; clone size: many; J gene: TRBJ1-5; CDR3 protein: CASSAGTGFPQHF; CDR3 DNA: TGTGCCAGCAGCGCCGGGACAGGGTTTCCCCAGCATTTT
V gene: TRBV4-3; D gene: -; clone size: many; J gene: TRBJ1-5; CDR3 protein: CASSQDRNQPQHF; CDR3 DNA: TGCGCCAGCAGCCAAGACCGCAATCAGCCCCAGCATTTT
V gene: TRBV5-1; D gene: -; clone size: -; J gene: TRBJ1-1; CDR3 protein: CASSSPGLRNTEAFF; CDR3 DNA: TGCGCCAGCAGCTCGCCGGGACTCAGGAACACTGAAGCTTTCTTT
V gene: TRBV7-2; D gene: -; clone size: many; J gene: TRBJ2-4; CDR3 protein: CASTIIGQHQNIQYF; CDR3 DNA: TGTGCCAGCACTATAATCGGACAGCACCAAAACATTCAGTACTTC
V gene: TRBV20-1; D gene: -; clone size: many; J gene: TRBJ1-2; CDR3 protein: CSAVPGLGGHGYTF; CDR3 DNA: TGCAGTGCGGTCCCGGGACTGGGTGGGCATGGCTACACCTTC
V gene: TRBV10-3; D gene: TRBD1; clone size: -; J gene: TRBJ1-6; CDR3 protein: CAIGGQAYNSPLHF; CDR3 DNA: TGTGCCATCGGGGGACAGGCCTATAATTCACCCCTCCACTTT
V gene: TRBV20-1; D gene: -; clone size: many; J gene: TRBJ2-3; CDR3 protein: CSARDSLATGDTQYF; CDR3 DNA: TGCAGTGCTAGGGATTCTTTAGCCACGGGGGATACGCAGTATTTT
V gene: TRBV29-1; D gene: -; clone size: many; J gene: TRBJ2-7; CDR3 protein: CSVASTGRHYEQYF; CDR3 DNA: TGCAGCGTTGCGTCGACAGGGAGGCACTACGAGCAGTACTTC